What follows are 7 T cell receptor beta chains derived from one specimen sequenced in a study of radiotherapy plus CTLA-4 blockade in lung cancer. Here immunoSEQ multiplex PCR was the method, and the copy in TCRdb shows in-frame clones only, minus some. The table lists about 51,000 clones, approximately 80% of them singletons. The sample consisted of peripheral blood, taken from a patient treated with radiotherapy plus ipilimumab. All receptors derive from a human donor with non-small cell lung cancer whose response to radiotherapy plus ipilimumab could not be evaluated.

This clone was picked up a small number of times. V is TRBV15 and J is TRBJ2-3, with 9 bases fitting TRBD2. Losses at the gene ends were 5 bases for V and 5 bases for J; bases not matched to a gene: 20. Per germline, CDR1 LNHNV and CDR2 YYDKDF (reference sequence). The length of the CDR3 is 19 residues. This CDR3 is CATSRVKWFRGGGGDTQYF. The CDR3 nucleotides are TGTGCCACCAGCCGAGTAAAATGGTTCCGTGGCGGGGGGGGAGATACGCAGTATTTT. Based on the CDR3 plus reference TRBV15 and TRBJ2-3, the full variable domain is DAMVIQNPRYQVTQFGKPVTLSCSQTLNHNVMYWYQQKSSQAPKLLFHYYDKDFNNEADTPDNFQSRRPNTSFCFLDIRSPGLGDTAMYLCATSRVKWFRGGGGDTQYFGPGTRLTVL.

The rearrangement uses TRBV5-1 and TRBJ1-1; TRBD1 aligns across 9 bases. The V and J ends lost 0 bases and 2 bases, in that order; junction bases with no gene match: 2. The germline V gene encodes CDR1 SGHRS and CDR2 YFSETQ. CDR3 size: 15 residues. CDR3: CASSLAGQGNTEAFF. The CDR3 DNA is TGCGCCAGCAGCTTGGCGGGACAGGGTAACACTGAAGCTTTCTTT. The full variable domain, completed using reference TRBV5-1 and TRBJ1-1, is KAGVTQTPRYLIKTRGQQVTLSCSPISGHRSVSWYQQTPGQGLQFLFEYFSETQRNKGNFPGRFSGRQFSNSRSEMNVSTLELGDSALYLCASSLAGQGNTEAFFGQGTRLTVV.

The chain is built from TRBV6-1 and TRBJ1-1; D gene uncertain. This CDR3 has 15 residues. The ends were cut back, 5 bases at V and 5 bases at J, with 18 bases in the middle. Germline V gene data show CDR1 as MNHNS and CDR2 as SASEGT. The CDR3 loop is CASSPSRAAGTEAFF. The CDR3 bases are TGTGCCAGCAGTCCCTCGAGGGCGGCTGGAACTGAAGCTTTCTTT.

A few counts support this clone. This chain uses TRBV7-2 with TRBJ2-5, with D maybe TRBD2 (6 bases). The germline CDR1 and CDR2 sequences are SGHTA and FQGNSA. V lost 1 base to trimming and J lost 7 bases, with 19 bases between them. The CDR3 runs to 16 residues. CDR3 amino acids: CASSLGLAIGGGTQYF. As DNA, the CDR3 is TGTGCCAGCAGCTTAGGGCTAGCGATAGGAGGAGGGACCCAGTACTTC.

This clone showed up just a few times. This rearrangement joins TRBV5-8 to TRBJ1-1; a weak D match, TRBD1 (5 bases). Between the trimmed V and J ends, which lost 4 bases and 4 bases, there was a span of 11 bases. Germline CDR1 is SGHTS and CDR2 is YDEGEE. This CDR3 has 13 residues. CDR3 nucleotide sequence: TGTGCCAGCAGCCCGGACATCGGCACTGAAGCTTTCTTT. As protein: CASSPDIGTEAFF.

The V and J genes are TRBV6-6 and TRBJ2-5; possibly TRBD2 for D (7 bases). Germline CDR1 MNHNY, CDR2 SVGAGI (reference sequence). The CDR3 contains 14 residues. Trimming pared 10 bases from V and 5 bases from J, leaving 20 bases between. The CDR3 DNA follows: TGTGCCACCTGGGAGGGGGGGGGCGTGGAGACCCAGTACTTC. Its protein is CATWEGGGVETQYF.

The chain combines TRBV6-1 with TRBJ2-5; 8 bases match TRBD2. Germline assignment: CDR1 MNHNS and CDR2 SASEGT. Trimming removed 2 bases from V and 11 bases from J; junction bases left unmatched: 13. The CDR3 sequence is 15 residues long. CDR3 region: CASSEFSGAGPGQYF. CDR3 DNA: TGTGCCAGCAGTGAATTTAGCGGGGCAGGGCCCGGACAGTACTTC.